The clone carrying this T cell receptor (beta chain) has a handful of counts. Antigen: not known. How the authors handled the data: Samples held a median of around 96,000 TCRs, range 23,224–690,600. TCRdb re-called the RACE reads with MiXCR, one entry per CDR3 protein. The V and J calls and clone size are TCRdb's, not the authors'. The sample contains about 180,000 distinct CDR3 sequences, nearly 30% of which appear only once. Time point described: pre-sensitization, week 0. Treatment denoted: therapeutic diphenylcyclopropenone sensitization with weekly scalp DPC. Extraction yielded total RNA from whole blood (unfractionated). This specimen comes from a study of human T cells and chemical hapten exposure. Study-wide results and limits: The immune response of these alopecia patients might not match healthy individuals'.

The V gene's germline CDR1 is MGHRA and CDR2 YSYEKL. Trimming cost V 1 base and J 7 bases, with 14 bases left between them. CDR3 length: 15 amino acids. Sequencing was performed on whole blood, taken in connection with sensitization to the hapten diphenylcyclopropenone (DPC). V usage is TRBV4-1 and J usage is TRBJ2-1, with D possibly being TRBD2 (6 bases). This clonotype was obtained from a woman under 40 with alopecia areata. Some clones in this sample may be carry-over from other donors' samples. The CDR3 coding sequence is TGCGCCAGCAGCCAAGTTGGGCTAGCGAATAATGAGCAGTTCTTC. As protein: CASSQVGLANNEQFF.